These 31 T cell receptor beta chains came from one sample sequenced in a study of blood T cell repertoires in COVID-19 (dated by TCRdb to 2018 to 2021). Libraries came from the immunoSEQ multiplex PCR assay. TCRdb stores this immuneACCESS table with in-frame sequences only. Part of the clones is absent; in the studies checked, under half of the shortfall reflects unresolved V genes, and no reason is known for the rest. The sample table holds some 240,000 clones, of which roughly 85% were seen once. 2.4% of the sample lies in the top ten. Sequenced sample: peripheral blood. These receptors all stem from a woman aged 70-85 years with COVID-19, enrolled during active disease.

The J gene is TRBJ2-1, the V gene TRBV10-1; 9 bases align to TRBD2. Germline CDR1 and CDR2: WNHNN and SYGVQD (reference sequence). V dropped 6 bases and J dropped 0; count of bases not matched to a gene: 9. The CDR3 is made up of 17 amino acids. CDR3 nucleotides: TGCGCCAGCAGAATTGTTAGCGGGAGTGGCTCCTACAATGAGCAGTTCTTC. As protein: CASRIVSGSGSYNEQFF.

This clone was counted only a few times. Here the CDR3 DNA reads TGCGCCAGCAGCTTGGGAGTTTTATTCAATTCACCCCTCCACTTT. Its translation is CASSLGVLFNSPLHF. This chain connects TRBV5-1 to TRBJ1-6; D gene unclear. Trimming cost V 0 bases and J 7 bases, with 11 bases left between them. In germline, CDR1 is SGHRS, CDR2 YFSETQ. CDR3 length: 15 amino acids.

This clone was picked up one time. V is TRBV11-2 and J is TRBJ1-2; a possible D gene is TRBD1 (5 bases). Germline values: CDR1 SGHAT, CDR2 FQNNGV. V was trimmed by 1 base and J by 10 bases, leaving 16 bases between them. CDR3 size: 14 residues. The CDR3 DNA sequence: TGTGCCAGCAGCTTAGCCTCTCAGGGCAGGATCTACACCTTC. The encoded protein is CASSLASQGRIYTF.

V usage is TRBV15 and J usage is TRBJ1-1, with TRBD1 as a possible D gene (5 bases). The CDR3 spans 14 residues. V was shortened by 0 bases and J by 4 bases, with 9 bases between the two germline ends. Looked up from germline, CDR1 is LNHNV and CDR2 is YYDKDF (reference sequence). CDR3 loop: CATSRDPGGTEAFF. In DNA form, the CDR3 reads TGTGCCACCAGCAGAGATCCCGGGGGCACTGAAGCTTTCTTT.

The CDR3 DNA sequence: TGCGCCAGCAGCTTGTATGATGAGCAGTTCTTC. It codes for CASSLYDEQFF. V gene TRBV5-1 combines with J gene TRBJ2-1; D is unresolved. V lost 1 base and J lost 8, with 4 bases in between. This CDR3 comprises 11 residues. Germline CDR1 reads SGHRS; CDR2 reads YFSETQ.

V gene TRBV4-3 combines with J gene TRBJ2-2; 7 nucleotides match TRBD2. The CDR3 spans 17 residues. Germline trimming cut 3 bases from V and 0 bases from J; bases unmatched to any gene: 7. Germline CDR1 is LGHNA and CDR2 is YSLEER. The CDR3 reads CASSHVRLAANTGELFF. The CDR3 coding sequence is TGCGCCAGCAGCCATGTCAGACTAGCCGCGAACACCGGGGAGCTGTTTTTT.

This clone is a singleton in its sample. V usage is TRBV29-1 and J usage is TRBJ2-3; maybe TRBD2 (6 bases). CDR1 and CDR2 (germline): SQVTM, ANQGSEA. Trimming left V 6 bases short and J 3 bases short, with 10 bases between. This CDR3 has 12 residues. CDR3 nucleotide sequence: TGCAGCGTGGACCGGGGGACAGATACGCAGTATTTT. It yields the protein CSVDRGTDTQYF.

V usage is TRBV6-5 and J usage is TRBJ1-1; no clear D. The germline V gene has CDR1 MNHEY and CDR2 SVGAGI. CDR3 length: 14 amino acids. V was trimmed by 3 bases and J by 1 base, leaving 9 bases between them. As DNA, the CDR3 is TGTGCCAGCAGTTATGAGTATAAGAACACTGAAGCTTTCTTT. Translation: CASSYEYKNTEAFF.

V usage is TRBV5-4 and J usage is TRBJ2-3; 11 nucleotides agree with TRBD2. Germline CDR1 and CDR2: SGHNT and YYREEE (reference sequence). With 3 bases clipped from V and 4 bases from J, the junction kept 7 bases outside the gene matches. The CDR3 is 16 amino acids. The CDR3 DNA reads TGTGCCAGCAGCTCAGCCGGGACTAGCGGCTCAGATACGCAGTATTTT. This codes for CASSSAGTSGSDTQYF.

The V gene is TRBV6-5, the J gene TRBJ2-7; 7 positions match TRBD2. The J segment lost 1 base and the V segment lost 0 bases, leaving 6 bases of the junction unmatched. CDR1 and CDR2 from the germline V gene are MNHEY and SVGAGI. CDR3 length: 16 amino acids. The CDR3 nucleotides are TGTGCCAGCAGTTACTCATCCGGTAGCGGGTCCTACGAGCAGTACTTC. Translated: CASSYSSGSGSYEQYF.

This clone was seen a single time. One end of the junction varies from germline; a read error may be responsible. V gene TRBV7-7 combines with J gene TRBJ1-5, with D perhaps matching TRBD1 (6 bases). Germline V lookup: CDR1 SSHAT, CDR2 FNYEAQ (reference sequence). The CDR3 sequence is 14 residues long. The chain's CDR3 is CASNRAFSNQPQHF. CDR3 nucleotide sequence: TGTGCTAGCAACAGGGCCTTCAGCAATCAGCCCCAGCATTTT.

This clone has a single count. The gene calls are TRBV12-3 or TRBV12-4 and TRBJ1-1; D ambiguous. The CDR3 length is 13 residues. V lost 6 bases and J 4 bases, leaving 12 bases between the germline ends. As DNA, the CDR3 is TGTGCCAGCAGCCCAAGTTCACTCACTGAAGCTTTCTTT. It is translated as CASSPSSLTEAFF.

The rearrangement links TRBV7-2 to TRBJ2-3, with 15 bases identical to TRBD2. With 1 base clipped from V and 6 bases from J, the junction kept 2 bases outside the gene matches. This CDR3 region has 16 residues. CDR1 SGHTA and CDR2 FQGNSA come from the germline V gene. The CDR3 reads CASSLVGTSGGDTQYF. As DNA, the CDR3 is TGTGCCAGCAGCTTAGTTGGGACTAGCGGGGGGGATACGCAGTATTTT.

J is TRBJ2-4 and V is TRBV4-2, with D possibly being TRBD1 (6 bases). Germline V gene lookup returns CDR1 LGHNA and CDR2 YNFKEQ. This CDR3 is built from 17 residues. V gave up 0 bases and J gave up 0 bases, with 12 bases separating them. The CDR3 reads CASSQDGTTIAKNIQYF. The CDR3 coding sequence is TGTGCCAGCAGCCAAGATGGGACAACCATAGCCAAAAACATTCAGTACTTC.

The genes are TRBV5-4 and TRBJ1-6; 7 bases fit TRBD1. Unmatched junction bases numbered 10, after V lost 3 bases and J lost 7 bases. Germline lookup yields CDR1 SGHNT and CDR2 YYREEE (reference sequence). The CDR3 covers 16 residues. The CDR3 DNA reads TGTGCCAGCAGCTCGCACTACGGGACAGAAAATTCACCCCTCCACTTT. The encoded protein is CASSSHYGTENSPLHF.

The chain couples TRBV10-3 to TRBJ1-1; 10 nucleotides agree with TRBD1. Germline CDR1 and CDR2: ENHRY and SYGVKD. Unmatched junction bases numbered 5, after V lost 0 bases and J lost 10 bases. CDR3 length equals 14 residues. DNA for the CDR3: TGTGCCATCAGTGAGTCGACAGGGGGCCAGGTAGCTTTCTTT. This sequence encodes CAISESTGGQVAFF.

This clone was recorded once. This chain joins TRBV7-2 and TRBJ2-5; 8 bases agree with TRBD1. CDR1 is SGHTA, CDR2 FQGNSA, per germline. The CDR3 has 14 residues. The ends lost 5 bases at V and 2 bases at J; junction bases unmatched: 4. The CDR3 DNA reads as TGTGCCAGCAGCCCTCGGACAGGGCAAGAGACCCAGTACTTC. Residues: CASSPRTGQETQYF.

This chain uses TRBV5-1 with TRBJ1-2; D not certain. The CDR3 spans 14 residues. The V end lost 4 bases, the J end lost 8 bases, and 18 bases lay between the germline ends. CDR1 and CDR2 (germline): SGHRS, YFSETQ. This chain's CDR3 is CASSPGGPGGGYTF. The CDR3 DNA sequence: TGCGCCAGCAGCCCCGGTGGACCCGGCGGGGGCTACACCTTC. The full variable domain, with the rest looked up from reference TRBV5-1 and TRBJ1-2, is KAGVTQTPRYLIKTRGQQVTLSCSPISGHRSVSWYQQTPGQGLQFLFEYFSETQRNKGNFPGRFSGRQFSNSRSEMNVSTLELGDSALYLCASSPGGPGGGYTFGSGTRLTVV.

The CDR3, as DNA: TGTGCCAGCAGCTTGCTCCAAACAGGGGTCTATGGCTACACCTTC. Translated: CASSLLQTGVYGYTF. The chain couples TRBV5-6 to TRBJ1-2; TRBD1 agrees at 7 bases. CDR3 size: 15 residues. The J segment lost 4 bases and the V segment lost 1 base, leaving 7 bases of the junction unmatched. Germline CDR1 reads SGHDT; CDR2 reads YYEEEE.

The genes are TRBV6-5 and TRBJ2-1; unclear D gene. The length of the CDR3 is 15 residues. V lost 0 bases to trimming and J lost 2 bases, with 8 bases between them. Germline V gene lookup returns CDR1 MNHEY and CDR2 SVGAGI. The CDR3 loop reads CASSYSGVAYNEQFF. The CDR3 nucleotides are TGTGCCAGCAGTTACTCGGGCGTCGCCTACAATGAGCAGTTCTTC.

This clone was observed a single time. The chain is built from TRBV19 and TRBJ1-2; D is uncertain. The CDR3 spans 14 residues. Germline CDR1 and CDR2: LNHDA and SQIVND (reference sequence). V lost 3 bases to trimming and J lost 1 base, with 9 bases between them. CDR3 nucleotide sequence: TGTGCCAGTAGTATTGCCAACAATAACTATGGCTACACCTTC. Protein: CASSIANNNYGYTF.

This chain uses TRBV6-4 with TRBJ1-1; D call uncertain. Per the germline V gene, CDR1 is MRHNA and CDR2 is SNTAGT. The CDR3 totals 14 residues. Trimming removed 5 bases at V and 1 base at J, with 11 bases between. Here the CDR3 DNA reads TGTGCCAGCAGTCCATCGGGGAGGAACACTGAAGCTTTCTTT. Encoded protein: CASSPSGRNTEAFF.

V gene TRBV30 combines with J gene TRBJ1-5; 7 nucleotides match TRBD1. V was pared by 1 base and J by 4 bases, with 4 bases of the junction left unmatched. The CDR3 runs 14 residues. Germline CDR1 is GTSNPN and CDR2 is SVGIG (reference sequence). The CDR3 DNA is TGTGCCTGGAGTGGACAGGGTTGGAATCAGCCCCAGCATTTT. This gives the protein CAWSGQGWNQPQHF.

The chain combines TRBV14 with TRBJ1-2; D perhaps matches TRBD1 (6 bases). CDR1 is SGHDN and CDR2 is FVKESK in the germline V gene. Trimming removed 4 bases from V and 7 bases from J, with 16 bases in between. The CDR3 covers 14 residues. The CDR3 bases are TGTGCCAGCAGCCCCCGAACAGGGTTCGGTGGCTACACCTTC. Protein product: CASSPRTGFGGYTF.

The chain employs TRBV5-6 and TRBJ2-3; TRBD1 matches 8 bases. The CDR3 totals 15 residues. The junction had 8 bases not matched to a gene; V was cut back by 0 bases and J by 8 bases. Germline CDR1 and CDR2: SGHDT and YYEEEE. The CDR3: CASSLVGQGFGTQYF. The CDR3 DNA reads as TGTGCCAGCAGCTTGGTCGGACAGGGATTTGGTACGCAGTATTTT.

V and J are TRBV28 and TRBJ1-2; 12 bases are shared with TRBD1. Germline assignment: CDR1 MDHEN and CDR2 SYDVKM. V was pared by 5 bases and J by 4 bases, with 11 bases of the junction left unmatched. CDR3 size: 17 residues. The CDR3 DNA reads TGTGCCAGCAGTAAGGGACAGGGGGCGATCGTGGTCTATGGCTACACCTTC. Its translation is CASSKGQGAIVVYGYTF.

This chain uses TRBV19 with TRBJ2-4, with D possibly matching TRBD2 (5 bases). V lost 3 bases to trimming and J lost 5 bases, with 23 bases between them. This CDR3 has 18 amino acids. Germline V lookup: CDR1 LNHDA, CDR2 SQIVND (reference sequence). In DNA, the CDR3 is TGTGCCAGTAGTATGGGGTCCGGGTCTGGGCGGGTTGAAAACATTCAGTACTTC. Its protein product is CASSMGSGSGRVENIQYF. The full variable domain, its missing parts supplied by reference TRBV19 and TRBJ2-4, is DGGITQSPKYLFRKEGQNVTLSCEQNLNHDAMYWYRQDPGQGLRLIYYSQIVNDFQKGDIAEGYSVSREKKESFPLTVTSAQKNPTAFYLCASSMGSGSGRVENIQYFGAGTRLSVL.

The chain carries TRBV18 and TRBJ2-1; D may be TRBD1 (6 bases). Between the trimmed V and J ends, which lost 5 bases and 7 bases, there was a span of 27 bases. The CDR3 has 18 amino acids. Per the germline V gene, CDR1 is KGHSH and CDR2 is LQKENI. CDR3 amino acids: CASSVTIGQPGSLNEQFF. CDR3 sequence (DNA): TGTGCCAGCTCAGTGACTATCGGACAGCCCGGATCTTTGAATGAGCAGTTCTTC. Based on the CDR3 plus reference TRBV18 and TRBJ2-1, the full variable domain is NAGVMQNPRHLVRRRGQEARLRCSPMKGHSHVYWYRQLPEEGLKFMVYLQKENIIDESGMPKERFSAEFPKEGPSILRIQQVVRGDSAAYFCASSVTIGQPGSLNEQFFGPGTRLTVL.

This clone came up once. The V gene is TRBV4-2, the J gene TRBJ2-5; the match to TRBD1 covers 7 bases. Germline V CDR1 and CDR2: LGHNA, YNFKEQ. V shed 1 base, J shed 1 base, and the junction held 3 bases outside the gene matches. The CDR3 loop spans 15 amino acids. The CDR3 region is CASSQGDSLQETQYF. The CDR3 DNA reads as TGTGCCAGCAGCCAAGGGGACAGCCTCCAAGAGACCCAGTACTTC.

The rearrangement uses TRBV5-5 and TRBJ2-1, with D tentatively TRBD1 (5 bases). V was cut by 3 bases and J by 8 bases, with 15 bases left in between. This CDR3 contains 14 residues. Germline V gives CDR1 SGHKS, CDR2 YYEKEE (reference sequence). Here the CDR3 reads CASSWRTQGYEQFF. DNA of the CDR3: TGTGCCAGCAGCTGGAGAACCCAGGGTTATGAGCAGTTCTTC.

V gene TRBV9 combines with J gene TRBJ2-7; no firm D call. This CDR3 is built from 15 residues. CDR1 and CDR2 (germline): SGDLS, YYNGEE. Trimming left V 4 bases short and J 3 bases short, with 17 bases between. CDR3 in amino acids: CASSTRIGTLYEQYF. CDR3 coding DNA: TGTGCCAGCAGCACGCGGATCGGCACCCTCTACGAGCAGTACTTC.